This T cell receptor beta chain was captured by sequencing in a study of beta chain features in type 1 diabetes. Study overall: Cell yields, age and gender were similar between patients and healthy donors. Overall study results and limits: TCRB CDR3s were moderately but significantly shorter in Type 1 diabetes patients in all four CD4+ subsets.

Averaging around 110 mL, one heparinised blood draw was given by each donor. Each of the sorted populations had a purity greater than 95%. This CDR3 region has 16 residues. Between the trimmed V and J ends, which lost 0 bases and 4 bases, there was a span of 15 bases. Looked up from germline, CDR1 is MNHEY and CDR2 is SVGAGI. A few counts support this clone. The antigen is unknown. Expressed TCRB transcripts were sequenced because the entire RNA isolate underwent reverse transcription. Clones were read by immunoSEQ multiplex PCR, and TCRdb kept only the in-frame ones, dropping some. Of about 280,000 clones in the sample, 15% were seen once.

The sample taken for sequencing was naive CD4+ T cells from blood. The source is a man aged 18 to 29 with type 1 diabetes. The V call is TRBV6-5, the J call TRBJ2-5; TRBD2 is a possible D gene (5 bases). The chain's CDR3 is CASSYSEVTLGETQYF. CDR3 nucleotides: TGTGCCAGCAGTTACTCGGAGGTGACACTGGGAGAGACCCAGTACTTC.